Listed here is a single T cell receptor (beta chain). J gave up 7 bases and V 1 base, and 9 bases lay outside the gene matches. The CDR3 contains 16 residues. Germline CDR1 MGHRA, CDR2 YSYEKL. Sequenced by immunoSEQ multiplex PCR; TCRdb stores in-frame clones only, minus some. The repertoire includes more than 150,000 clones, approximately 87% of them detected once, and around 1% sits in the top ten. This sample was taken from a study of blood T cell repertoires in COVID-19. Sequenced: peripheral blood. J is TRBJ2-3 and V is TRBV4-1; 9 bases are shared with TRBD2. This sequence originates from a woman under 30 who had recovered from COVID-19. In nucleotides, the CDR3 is TGCGCCAGCAGCCAAGGCGGGAGGGGAGGATTGAATACGCAGTATTTT. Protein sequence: CASSQGGRGGLNTQYF.